This T cell receptor beta chain was documented in a study of T cell responses to AZD1222 COVID-19 vaccine. Points from the study as a whole: Regions left unmutated in variants are reportedly the target of nearly half of spike-specific TCRs. Repertoires were collected only later (after the peak T cell response had occurred). Just a handful of AZD1222 recipients tested seropositive at baseline. White British people made up most donors, females outnumbered males, and clonal diversity was possibly underestimated.

With 7 bases clipped from V and 6 bases from J, the junction kept 19 bases outside the gene matches. CDR1 is SGHRS, CDR2 YFSETQ, per germline. There are 16 residues in the CDR3. The assay was immunoSEQ multiplex PCR, and TCRdb's table has in-frame clones only and misses some. The data hold approximately 110,000 clones, with more than 70% observed a single time. A remark on this clone: Its antigen is as yet unknown.

The source material was peripheral blood, sampled on day 0 of AZD1222 vaccination. This sequence originates from an adult in good health. This chain joins TRBV5-1 and TRBJ2-7, with TRBD2 matching over 7 bases. The CDR3 region is CASETGGFGISGEQYF. The CDR3 DNA follows: TGCGCCAGCGAAACGGGGGGTTTTGGGATCTCGGGCGAGCAGTACTTC. The variable domain in full, completed from reference TRBV5-1 and TRBJ2-7, reads KAGVTQTPRYLIKTRGQQVTLSCSPISGHRSVSWYQQTPGQGLQFLFEYFSETQRNKGNFPGRFSGRQFSNSRSEMNVSTLELGDSALYLCASETGGFGISGEQYFGPGTRLTVT.